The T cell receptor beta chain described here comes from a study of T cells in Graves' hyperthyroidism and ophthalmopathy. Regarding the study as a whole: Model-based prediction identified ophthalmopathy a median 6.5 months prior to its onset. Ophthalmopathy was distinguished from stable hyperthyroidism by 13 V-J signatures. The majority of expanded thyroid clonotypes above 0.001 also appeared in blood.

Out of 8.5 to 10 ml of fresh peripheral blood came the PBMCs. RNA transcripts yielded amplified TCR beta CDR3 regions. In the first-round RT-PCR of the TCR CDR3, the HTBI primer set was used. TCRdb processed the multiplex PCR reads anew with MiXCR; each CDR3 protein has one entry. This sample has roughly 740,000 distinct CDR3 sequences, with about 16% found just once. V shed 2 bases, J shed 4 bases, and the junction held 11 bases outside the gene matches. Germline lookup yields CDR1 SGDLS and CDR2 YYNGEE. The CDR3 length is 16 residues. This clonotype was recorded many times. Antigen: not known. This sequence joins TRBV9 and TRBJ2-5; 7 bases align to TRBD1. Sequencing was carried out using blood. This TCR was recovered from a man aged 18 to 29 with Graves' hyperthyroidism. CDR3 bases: TGTGCCAGCAGCGTCGCCCCAGGGTCAGGGGGAGAGACCCAGTACTTC. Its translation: CASSVAPGSGGETQYF.